This T cell receptor beta chain was documented in a study of PD-1 blockade in classical Hodgkin lymphoma. Study outcomes and limitations: By C4D1, diversity of CD4+ TCRs had risen significantly, whereas that of CD8+ TCRs had not. According to reports, newly diagnosed patients had lower baseline TCR diversity than healthy donors, and relapsed/refractory patients had lower baseline TCR diversity still. Similar baseline diversity was found in complete responders and newly diagnosed patients.

Germline V gene lookup returns CDR1 ENHRY and CDR2 SYGVKD. CDR3 length: 15 residues. Trimming shortened V by 3 bases and J by 2 bases, and 11 bases separated the two germline ends. Time point reported: cycle 4 day 1 (C4D1), after less than seven weeks of nivolumab. There was relapse after autologous stem cell transplantation in every patient, and there was variation in brentuximab vedotin exposure. Magnetic negative selection isolated CD8+ T cells from thawed PBMCs. In regard to this clone: Antigen: not known.

Sequencing was performed with immunoSEQ multiplex PCR; in TCRdb, only in-frame clones are kept and a portion is missing. Among roughly 2,900 clones listed, approximately 78% were seen once. This sequence originates from a human donor with classical Hodgkin lymphoma. Sequenced material: CD8+ T cells from blood, taken before the fourth cycle of nivolumab. This chain joins TRBV10-3 and TRBJ1-3, with D maybe TRBD1 (6 bases). CDR3 residues: CAISETGAAGNTIYF. The DNA of the CDR3 is TGTGCCATCAGTGAAACGGGGGCGGCTGGAAACACCATATATTTT.